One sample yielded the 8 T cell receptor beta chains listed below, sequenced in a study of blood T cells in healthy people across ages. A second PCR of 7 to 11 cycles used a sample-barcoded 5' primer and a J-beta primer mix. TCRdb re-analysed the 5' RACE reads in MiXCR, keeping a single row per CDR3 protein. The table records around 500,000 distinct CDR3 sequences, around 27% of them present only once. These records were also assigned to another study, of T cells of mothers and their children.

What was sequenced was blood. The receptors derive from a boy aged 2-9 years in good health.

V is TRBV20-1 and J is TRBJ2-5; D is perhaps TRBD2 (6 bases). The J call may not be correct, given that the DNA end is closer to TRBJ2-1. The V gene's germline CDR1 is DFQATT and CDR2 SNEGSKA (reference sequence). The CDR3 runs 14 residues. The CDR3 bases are TGCAGTGCTAGTGGGGGAGGCGCTGACAATGAGCAGTTCTTC. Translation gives CSASGGGADNEQFF.

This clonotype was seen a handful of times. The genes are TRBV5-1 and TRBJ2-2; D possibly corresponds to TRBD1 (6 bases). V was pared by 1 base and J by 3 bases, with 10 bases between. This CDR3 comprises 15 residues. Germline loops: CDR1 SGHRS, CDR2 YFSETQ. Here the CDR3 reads CASSLPGADTGELFF. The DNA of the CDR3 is TGCGCCAGCAGCTTGCCAGGGGCGGACACCGGGGAGCTGTTTTTT.

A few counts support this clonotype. The CDR3 sequence: CASSGTVLGETQYF. The CDR3 DNA reads TGTGCCAGCAGCGGGACCGTCCTGGGAGAGACCCAGTACTTC. This chain joins TRBV9 and TRBJ2-5; D is uncertain. V was clipped by 3 bases and J by 4 bases, with 13 bases between them. The CDR3 extends over 14 amino acids. Germline loops: CDR1 SGDLS, CDR2 YYNGEE.

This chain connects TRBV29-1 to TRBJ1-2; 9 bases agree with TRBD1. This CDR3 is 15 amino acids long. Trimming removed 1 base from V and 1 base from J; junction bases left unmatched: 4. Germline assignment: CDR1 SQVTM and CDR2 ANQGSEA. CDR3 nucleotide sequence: TGCAGCGTTGAAGGCGGACAGGGGATTAACTATGGCTACACCTTC. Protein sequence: CSVEGGQGINYGYTF.

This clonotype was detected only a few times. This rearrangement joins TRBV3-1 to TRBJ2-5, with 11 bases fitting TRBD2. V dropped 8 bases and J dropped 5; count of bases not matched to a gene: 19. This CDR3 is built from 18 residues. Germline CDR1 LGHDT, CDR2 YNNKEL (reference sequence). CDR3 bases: TGTGCCAGCGGGCTAGGGCGACTAGCGGGGCGACTGAAGGAGACCCAGTACTTC. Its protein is CASGLGRLAGRLKETQYF.

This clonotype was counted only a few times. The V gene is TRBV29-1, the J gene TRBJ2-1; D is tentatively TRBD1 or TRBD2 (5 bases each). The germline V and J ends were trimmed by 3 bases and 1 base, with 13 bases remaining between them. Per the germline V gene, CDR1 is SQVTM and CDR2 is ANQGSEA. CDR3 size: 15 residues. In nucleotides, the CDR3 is TGCAGCGTTGAGGGGGTTGTAATGTCCTACAATGAGCAGTTCTTC. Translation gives CSVEGVVMSYNEQFF.

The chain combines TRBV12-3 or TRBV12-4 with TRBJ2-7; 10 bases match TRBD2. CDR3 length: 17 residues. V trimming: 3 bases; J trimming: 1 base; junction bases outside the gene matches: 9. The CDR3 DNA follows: TGTGCCAGCAGTTTTCGGCTAGCGGGAGTTAAGTCCTACGAGCAGTACTTC. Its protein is CASSFRLAGVKSYEQYF.

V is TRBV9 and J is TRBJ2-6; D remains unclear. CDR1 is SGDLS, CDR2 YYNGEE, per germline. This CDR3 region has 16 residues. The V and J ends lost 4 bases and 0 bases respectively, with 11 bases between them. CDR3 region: CASSQMRSSGANVLTF. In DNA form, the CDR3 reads TGTGCCAGCAGCCAAATGAGGAGCTCTGGGGCCAACGTCCTGACTTTC.